Below, 23 T cell receptor beta chains from the same sample are listed, as sequenced in a study of blood T cell repertoires in COVID-19. Only in-frame clones appear in the TCRdb table, and some are missing; sequencing was by immunoSEQ multiplex PCR. The sample comprises about 50,000 clones, around 90% of which are singletons, and 2.2% rests with the top ten. The sample consisted of peripheral blood. Source of these receptors: a human donor in a cohort sampled during active COVID-19.

This chain links TRBV5-1 with TRBJ2-2; D is perhaps TRBD2 (7 bases). Between the trimmed V and J ends, which lost 5 bases and 4 bases, there was a span of 12 bases. The CDR3 is 14 amino acids. Germline CDR1 SGHRS, CDR2 YFSETQ. CDR3 nucleotide sequence: TGCGCCAGCAGAGGGGGGGGCGCCACCGGGGAGCTGTTTTTT. This gives the protein CASRGGGATGELFF.

This chain uses TRBV5-1 with TRBJ2-3; maybe TRBD1 (5 bases). Looked up from germline, CDR1 is SGHRS and CDR2 is YFSETQ. This CDR3 comprises 16 residues. The V end was cut by 0 bases, the J end by 1 base, with 12 bases between. CDR3 residues: CASSLALVGGTDTQYF. The CDR3 DNA is TGCGCCAGCAGCTTGGCCTTGGTAGGGGGCACAGATACGCAGTATTTT.

CDR3 sequence (DNA): TGCAGCGTCGCCGCCGGGACTAGCGGGAAGACATCCTACAATGAGCAGTTCTTC. It translates to CSVAAGTSGKTSYNEQFF. The V and J genes are TRBV29-1 and TRBJ2-1; 13 bases map to TRBD2. J gave up 1 base and V 6 bases, and 12 bases lay outside the gene matches. The germline V gene has CDR1 SQVTM and CDR2 ANQGSEA. There are 18 residues in the CDR3.

The chain employs TRBV4-2 and TRBJ2-3, with 8 bases that match TRBD2. This CDR3 is 16 amino acids long. Germline CDR1 LGHNA, CDR2 YNFKEQ. With 0 bases clipped from V and 0 bases from J, the junction kept 2 bases outside the gene matches. The chain's CDR3 is CASSQETSGSTDTQYF. The CDR3 region has the DNA TGTGCCAGCAGCCAAGAAACTAGCGGTAGCACAGATACGCAGTATTTT.

The V and J genes are TRBV7-9 and TRBJ1-5; unclear D gene. The CDR3 contains 17 residues. Per germline, CDR1 SEHNR and CDR2 FQNEAQ (reference sequence). V lost 1 base to trimming and J lost 1 base, with 14 bases between them. The CDR3 sequence: CASSLVSDKRSNQPQHF. The CDR3 nucleotides are TGTGCCAGCAGCTTAGTTAGTGACAAGAGAAGCAATCAGCCCCAGCATTTT.

The rearrangement joins TRBV7-8 to TRBJ1-1; 7 bases line up with TRBD1. The length of the CDR3 is 15 residues. Unmatched junction bases numbered 7, after V lost 5 bases and J lost 1 base. Germline V gives CDR1 SGHVS, CDR2 FQNEAQ. The chain's CDR3 is CASSPEGQWNTEAFF. CDR3 nucleotides: TGTGCCAGCAGCCCCGAGGGACAGTGGAACACTGAAGCTTTCTTT.

The V call is TRBV6-6, the J call TRBJ1-2; D gene unclear. V lost 8 bases, J lost 3 bases, and 13 bases lay in between. Germline loops: CDR1 MNHNY, CDR2 SVGAGI (reference sequence). The CDR3 extends over 13 amino acids. CDR3 sequence (DNA): TGTGCCAGCTCACGTTTGAGAGACTATGGCTACACCTTC. Amino acid sequence: CASSRLRDYGYTF.

The V call is TRBV27, the J call TRBJ2-5; 7 nucleotides align to TRBD2. The germline gives CDR1 MNHEY, CDR2 SMNVEV (reference sequence). Trimming cost V 2 bases and J 1 base; bases outside gene matches: 7. The CDR3 is 16 amino acids. CDR3 sequence reads: CASSLVFGGTQETQYF. The CDR3 DNA is TGTGCCAGCAGTTTAGTTTTCGGGGGGACCCAAGAGACCCAGTACTTC.

The V and J genes are TRBV11-2 and TRBJ2-3, with 10 bases aligning to TRBD2. Germline assignment: CDR1 SGHAT and CDR2 FQNNGV. Unmatched junction bases numbered 11, after V lost 3 bases and J lost 2 bases. The CDR3 sequence is 18 residues long. The CDR3: CASSFASGAGGITDTQYF. CDR3 DNA sequence: TGTGCCAGCAGCTTTGCCTCCGGAGCGGGGGGGATCACAGATACGCAGTATTTT.

The V and J genes are TRBV7-8 and TRBJ2-3; TRBD2 matches at 9 bases. CDR3 length: 16 amino acids. J lost 4 bases, V lost 3 bases, and 8 bases had no gene match. Germline V gene lookup returns CDR1 SGHVS and CDR2 FQNEAQ. The CDR3 protein is CASSFGKTSGPDTQYF. Here the CDR3 DNA reads TGTGCCAGCAGCTTTGGTAAGACTAGCGGACCAGATACGCAGTATTTT.

The chain carries TRBV3-1 (or the pseudogene TRBV3-2) and TRBJ1-5; 7 bases are a match to TRBD1. The CDR3 is 15 residues long. V lost 1 base to trimming and J lost 3 bases; unmatched junction nucleotides: 3. Looked up from germline, CDR1 is LGHDT and CDR2 is YNNKEL (reference sequence). The DNA for the CDR3 is TGTGCCAGCAGCCAAGGACAGGGTTTCAATCAGCCCCAGCATTTT. It is translated as CASSQGQGFNQPQHF.

The gene calls are TRBV6-6 and TRBJ1-3; unclear D gene. The CDR3 has 15 amino acids. V was cut by 6 bases and J by 0 bases, with 12 bases left in between. Germline V lookup: CDR1 MNHNY, CDR2 SVGAGI (reference sequence). The CDR3 coding sequence is TGTGCCAGCAGACCGAGGTACGACTCTGGAAACACCATATATTTT. As protein: CASRPRYDSGNTIYF.

In its sample, this clone was seen once. The genes are TRBV7-3 and TRBJ2-7, with 10 bases that match TRBD2. The J segment lost 2 bases and the V segment lost 0 bases, leaving 1 base of the junction unmatched. This CDR3 region has 15 residues. The germline CDR1 and CDR2 sequences are SGHTA and FQGTGA. CDR3 sequence reads: CASSLTSGGTYEQYF. In DNA form, the CDR3 reads TGTGCCAGCAGCTTAACTAGCGGGGGGACCTACGAGCAGTACTTC. The full variable domain, with the rest looked up from reference TRBV7-3 and TRBJ2-7, is GAGVSQTPSNKVTEKGKYVELRCDPISGHTALYWYRQSLGQGPEFLIYFQGTGAADDSGLPNDRFFAVRPEGSVSTLKIQRTERGDSAVYLCASSLTSGGTYEQYFGPGTRLTVT.

The V and J genes are TRBV7-6 and TRBJ1-2; D gene unclear. The CDR3 runs to 13 residues. Per germline, CDR1 SGHVS and CDR2 FNYEAQ. Trimming removed 0 bases at V and 4 bases at J, with 6 bases between. This chain's CDR3 is CASSLAATYGYTF. The CDR3 DNA sequence: TGTGCCAGCAGCTTAGCGGCCACCTATGGCTACACCTTC.

This chain uses TRBV28 with TRBJ2-3, with 13 bases lining up with TRBD2. The V gene's germline CDR1 is MDHEN and CDR2 SYDVKM. The V segment lost 5 bases and the J segment 4 bases; nucleotides outside the gene matches: 9. The CDR3 is 17 residues long. The CDR3 loop is CASSHSLLAGGSDTQYF. CDR3 coding DNA: TGTGCCAGCAGTCATTCCCTACTAGCGGGAGGGTCAGATACGCAGTATTTT.

The chain couples TRBV2 to TRBJ1-1; TRBD1 is a possible D gene (6 bases). The V end lost 7 bases, the J end lost 4 bases, and 13 bases lay between the germline ends. Looked up from germline, CDR1 is SNHLY and CDR2 is FYNNEI. The CDR3 has 13 residues. The CDR3 DNA follows: TGTGCCAGCAAAGCCCAGGGGCGCACTGAAGCTTTCTTT. Its protein is CASKAQGRTEAFF.

As for this clone: The identical CDR3 is also encoded by other nucleotide sequences in the sample. The J gene is TRBJ2-7, the V gene TRBV6-1, with 8 bases aligning to TRBD1. Trimming removed 3 bases from V and 0 bases from J; junction bases left unmatched: 10. CDR1 is MNHNS and CDR2 is SASEGT in the germline V gene. This CDR3 spans 17 amino acids. The CDR3 DNA is TGTGCCAGCAGTGAGGCCCGGGACAGGATAGCCTCCTACGAGCAGTACTTC. It is translated as CASSEARDRIASYEQYF.

The gene calls are TRBV7-2 and TRBJ2-6, with 7 positions matching TRBD1. V was pared by 1 base and J by 0 bases, with 6 bases of the junction left unmatched. Germline CDR1 reads SGHTA; CDR2 reads FQGNSA. This CDR3 is built from 18 residues. For the CDR3, the DNA is TGTGCCAGCAGCTTAGGACAGGGAATTAGCTCTGGGGCCAACGTCCTGACTTTC. As protein: CASSLGQGISSGANVLTF.

The V and J genes are TRBV7-6 and TRBJ1-3; 9 bases are shared with TRBD1. J was trimmed by 2 bases and V by 0 bases; bases with no gene match: 2. The CDR3 length is 16 residues. Germline V gene lookup returns CDR1 SGHVS and CDR2 FNYEAQ. CDR3 protein: CASSLARDRAGNTIYF. The CDR3 DNA follows: TGTGCCAGCAGCTTAGCCCGGGACAGGGCTGGAAACACCATATATTTT.

The rearrangement uses TRBV7-3 and TRBJ2-1; 10 bases match TRBD2. CDR1 and CDR2 from the germline V gene are SGHTA and FQGTGA. CDR3 size: 13 residues. Losses at the gene ends were 5 bases for V and 9 bases for J; bases not matched to a gene: 4. The CDR3: CASSRTSGTEQFF. CDR3 coding DNA: TGTGCCAGCAGCCGGACTAGCGGCACTGAGCAGTTCTTC.

V gene TRBV5-5 combines with J gene TRBJ1-2; D call uncertain. Germline CDR1 SGHKS, CDR2 YYEKEE (reference sequence). V was shortened by 5 bases and J by 2 bases, with 16 bases between the two germline ends. The CDR3 has 15 residues. In DNA form, the CDR3 reads TGTGCCAGCAGGCAGAGTCGGGTCTCCAACTATGGCTACACCTTC. Translation: CASRQSRVSNYGYTF.

The V gene is TRBV7-9, the J gene TRBJ1-3; tentatively, D is TRBD1 (5 bases). Per the germline V gene, CDR1 is SEHNR and CDR2 is FQNEAQ (reference sequence). The CDR3 is made up of 13 amino acids. V dropped 5 bases and J dropped 4 bases, with 9 bases sitting between them. CDR3 in DNA: TGTGCCAGCAGCGGGGGGTCGGGAAACACCATATATTTT. Amino acid sequence: CASSGGSGNTIYF.

The chain couples TRBV19 to TRBJ1-2; D might be TRBD1 (5 bases). The germline gives CDR1 LNHDA, CDR2 SQIVND (reference sequence). The CDR3 is made up of 14 amino acids. Trimming took 3 bases from V and 1 from J, leaving 9 bases between them. CDR3 in amino acids: CASSIPGINYGYTF. In nucleotides, the CDR3 is TGTGCCAGTAGTATTCCAGGGATTAACTATGGCTACACCTTC.